These 12 T cell receptor beta chains came from one sample sequenced in a study of cytomegalovirus exposure and HLA in healthy donors. The PCR used 60 Vbeta and 13 Jbeta primers. Method: immunoSEQ multiplex PCR; TCRdb's copy keeps in-frame clones and lacks some. This repertoire shows 130,000 to 150,000 clones, roughly 80% found once; its top ten account for about 1.8%. Sequenced sample: PBMCs. These TCRs come from a woman aged 40 to 55 in good health and CMV-seronegative.

V gene TRBV6-5 combines with J gene TRBJ1-3; no firm D call. CDR1 and CDR2 from the germline V gene are MNHEY and SVGAGI. Trimming stripped 6 bases from V and 4 bases from J, with 13 bases between. CDR3 size: 14 residues. The DNA of the CDR3 is TGTGCCAGCAGCGCCGGTGTGTTAGGAAACACCATATATTTT. Its translation: CASSAGVLGNTIYF.

The count of this clone is one. The rearrangement uses TRBV27 and TRBJ2-7, with D possibly being TRBD2 (5 bases). The CDR3 contains 13 residues. Germline V gene sequence: CDR1 MNHEY, CDR2 SMNVEV (reference sequence). V was shortened by 0 bases and J by 3 bases, with 6 bases between the two germline ends. The CDR3 DNA follows: TGTGCCAGCAGTTTATCGAGCGGCTACGAGCAGTACTTC. Translated: CASSLSSGYEQYF.

This chain joins TRBV5-6 and TRBJ1-2; 7 positions agree with TRBD1. V was pared by 5 bases and J by 4 bases, with 8 bases of the junction left unmatched. Germline CDR1 SGHDT, CDR2 YYEEEE. The length of the CDR3 is 14 residues. Written as DNA, the CDR3 is TGTGCCAGCAGTTTTGCCACAGGGGTCTATGGCTACACCTTC. This sequence encodes CASSFATGVYGYTF.

The chain combines TRBV6-6 with TRBJ1-2; 9 positions agree with TRBD1. The germline gives CDR1 MNHNY, CDR2 SVGAGI (reference sequence). Losses at the gene ends were 2 bases for V and 1 base for J; bases not matched to a gene: 2. This CDR3 comprises 15 residues. This CDR3 is CASSYGTGHNYGYTF. The CDR3 DNA reads TGTGCCAGCAGTTACGGGACAGGGCATAACTATGGCTACACCTTC.

J is TRBJ2-7 and V is TRBV19; 10 bases match TRBD1. J lost 4 bases, V lost 5 bases, and 20 bases had no gene match. Germline lookup yields CDR1 LNHDA and CDR2 SQIVND (reference sequence). CDR3 length equals 19 residues. In DNA form, the CDR3 reads TGTGCCAGTAGTCCCGGGACAGGGGAGGCCGGAGAGCTGATTTACGAGCAGTACTTC. Amino acid sequence: CASSPGTGEAGELIYEQYF. Full variable domain (rest looked up from reference TRBV19 and TRBJ2-7): DGGITQSPKYLFRKEGQNVTLSCEQNLNHDAMYWYRQDPGQGLRLIYYSQIVNDFQKGDIAEGYSVSREKKESFPLTVTSAQKNPTAFYLCASSPGTGEAGELIYEQYFGPGTRLTVT.

V usage is TRBV10-3 and J usage is TRBJ1-2, with 7 bases matching TRBD1. The CDR3 spans 14 residues. Per the germline V gene, CDR1 is ENHRY and CDR2 is SYGVKD. Trimming cost V 3 bases and J 2 bases; bases outside gene matches: 3. CDR3 in DNA: TGTGCCATCAGTGACCTACAGGGGAACTATGGCTACACCTTC. It is translated as CAISDLQGNYGYTF.

The V call is TRBV6-5, the J call TRBJ1-3, with D maybe TRBD1 (6 bases). The CDR3 totals 16 residues. V lost 0 bases, J lost 4 bases, and 13 bases lay in between. Germline V gene sequence: CDR1 MNHEY, CDR2 SVGAGI. The CDR3 region is CASSYSIQGAGNTIYF. In nucleotides, the CDR3 is TGTGCCAGCAGTTACTCGATACAGGGAGCCGGAAACACCATATATTTT.

The chain combines TRBV12-5 with TRBJ2-3; weak D call: TRBD1 (5 bases). Germline values: CDR1 LGHNT, CDR2 FRNRAP. This CDR3 has 13 residues. Trimming took off 0 bases at V and 9 bases at J, with 10 bases between the two ends. The CDR3 DNA reads TGTGCTAGTGGTTTGGTACGGTCAGGGACGCAGTATTTT. Protein: CASGLVRSGTQYF.

This chain links TRBV30 with TRBJ2-7, with D maybe TRBD2 (6 bases). Germline CDR1 and CDR2: GTSNPN and SVGIG (reference sequence). The V gene lost 3 bases and the J gene lost 1 base, with 13 bases spanning the gap. The CDR3 length is 14 residues. The CDR3 region has the DNA TGTGCCTGGAGGTTGGAGGGAGGTTCCTACGAGCAGTACTTC. This codes for CAWRLEGGSYEQYF.

The chain recombines TRBV7-9 with TRBJ2-3; 12 positions agree with TRBD2. Germline V gene lookup returns CDR1 SEHNR and CDR2 FQNEAQ (reference sequence). The V gene end was trimmed by 1 base and the J gene end by 7 bases; junction bases not matched to a gene: 6. This CDR3 spans 16 amino acids. CDR3 nucleotides: TGTGCCAGCAGCTTAGGGGCCGGACTAGCGGGAAATACGCAGTATTTT. Translation gives CASSLGAGLAGNTQYF.

V is TRBV28 and J is TRBJ2-5, with D maybe TRBD1 (5 bases). The CDR3 is 15 amino acids. CDR1 MDHEN and CDR2 SYDVKM come from the germline V gene. Trimming left V 5 bases short and J 2 bases short, with 15 bases between. The CDR3 nucleotides are TGTGCCAGCAGTCCTAGTCTGTCAGGGCAAGAGACCCAGTACTTC. It encodes CASSPSLSGQETQYF.

V and J are TRBV28 and TRBJ1-5; D not certain. This CDR3 has 19 amino acids. Germline lookup yields CDR1 MDHEN and CDR2 SYDVKM. V was shortened by 2 bases and J by 0 bases, with 20 bases between the two germline ends. The CDR3 coding sequence is TGTGCCAGCAGTTTACCCACCCCCAACAGAGACCATAGCAATCAGCCCCAGCATTTT. The encoded protein is CASSLPTPNRDHSNQPQHF. Full variable domain (missing parts from reference TRBV28 and TRBJ1-5): DVKVTQSSRYLVKRTGEKVFLECVQDMDHENMFWYRQDPGLGLRLIYFSYDVKMKEKGDIPEGYSVSREKKERFSLILESASTNQTSMYLCASSLPTPNRDHSNQPQHFGDGTRLSIL.